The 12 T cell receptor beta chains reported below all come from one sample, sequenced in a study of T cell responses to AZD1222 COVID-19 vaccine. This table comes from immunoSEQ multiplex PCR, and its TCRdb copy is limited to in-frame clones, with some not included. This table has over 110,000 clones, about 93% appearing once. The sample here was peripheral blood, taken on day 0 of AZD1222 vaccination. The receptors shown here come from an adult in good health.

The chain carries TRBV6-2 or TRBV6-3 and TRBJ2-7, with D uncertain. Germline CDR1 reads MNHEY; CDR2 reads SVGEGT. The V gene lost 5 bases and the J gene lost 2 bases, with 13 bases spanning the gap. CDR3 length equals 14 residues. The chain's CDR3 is CASSLREDPYEQYF. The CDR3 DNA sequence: TGTGCCAGCAGTCTCCGAGAGGATCCCTACGAGCAGTACTTC.

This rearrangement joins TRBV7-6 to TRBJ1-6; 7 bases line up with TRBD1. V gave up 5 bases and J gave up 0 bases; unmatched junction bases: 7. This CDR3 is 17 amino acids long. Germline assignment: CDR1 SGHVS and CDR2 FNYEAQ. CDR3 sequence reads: CASSNGQAGSYNSPLHF. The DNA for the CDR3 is TGTGCCAGCAGCAACGGACAGGCGGGCTCCTATAATTCACCCCTCCACTTT.

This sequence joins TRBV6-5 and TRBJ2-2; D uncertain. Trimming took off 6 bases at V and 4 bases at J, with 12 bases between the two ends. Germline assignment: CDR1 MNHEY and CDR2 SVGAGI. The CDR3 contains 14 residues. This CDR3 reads CASRDGWGTGELFF. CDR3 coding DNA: TGTGCCAGCAGGGATGGGTGGGGCACCGGGGAGCTGTTTTTT.

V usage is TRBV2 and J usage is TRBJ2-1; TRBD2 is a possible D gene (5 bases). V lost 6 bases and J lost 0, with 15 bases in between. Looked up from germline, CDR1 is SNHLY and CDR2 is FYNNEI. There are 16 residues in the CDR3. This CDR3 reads CASRGPGWSSYNEQFF. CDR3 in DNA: TGTGCCAGCAGGGGCCCGGGGTGGAGCTCCTACAATGAGCAGTTCTTC.

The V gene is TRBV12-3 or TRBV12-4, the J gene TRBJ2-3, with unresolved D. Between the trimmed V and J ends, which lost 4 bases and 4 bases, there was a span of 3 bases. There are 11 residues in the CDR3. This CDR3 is CASSWSDTQYF. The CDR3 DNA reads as TGTGCCAGCAGTTGGTCAGATACGCAGTATTTT.

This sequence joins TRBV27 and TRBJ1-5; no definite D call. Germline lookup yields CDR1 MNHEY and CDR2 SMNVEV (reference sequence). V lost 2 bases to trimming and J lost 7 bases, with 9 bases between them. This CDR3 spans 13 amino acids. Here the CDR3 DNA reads TGTGCCAGCAGTTTAGGCCGGGAACAGCCCCAGCATTTT. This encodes CASSLGREQPQHF.

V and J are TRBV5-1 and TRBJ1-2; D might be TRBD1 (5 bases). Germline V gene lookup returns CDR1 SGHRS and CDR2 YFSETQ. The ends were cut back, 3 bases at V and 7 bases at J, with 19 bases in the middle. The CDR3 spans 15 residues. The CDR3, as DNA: TGCGCCAGCAGCTGGGGACCGGAGGCCGTAGGTGGCTACACCTTC. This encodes CASSWGPEAVGGYTF.

The CDR3 here is CASSEQYGYTF. CDR3 bases: TGTGCCAGCAGTGAACAATATGGCTACACCTTC. This chain links TRBV2 with TRBJ1-2; unclear D gene. Germline CDR1 is SNHLY and CDR2 is FYNNEI. Trimming shortened V by 2 bases and J by 5 bases, and 3 bases separated the two germline ends. The CDR3 runs 11 residues.

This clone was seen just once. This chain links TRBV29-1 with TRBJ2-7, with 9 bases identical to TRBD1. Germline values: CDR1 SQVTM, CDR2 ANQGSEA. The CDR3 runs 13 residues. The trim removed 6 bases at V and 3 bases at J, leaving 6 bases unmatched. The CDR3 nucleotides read TGCAGCGTACCCGGGACAGGGAACTACGAGCAGTACTTC. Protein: CSVPGTGNYEQYF.

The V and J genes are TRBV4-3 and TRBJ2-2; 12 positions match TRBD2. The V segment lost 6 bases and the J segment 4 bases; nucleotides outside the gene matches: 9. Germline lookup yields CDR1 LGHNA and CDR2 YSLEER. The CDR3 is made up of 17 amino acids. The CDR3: CASSQLAGGPGTGELFF. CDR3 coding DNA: TGCGCCAGCAGTCAGCTAGCGGGGGGGCCCGGCACCGGGGAGCTGTTTTTT.

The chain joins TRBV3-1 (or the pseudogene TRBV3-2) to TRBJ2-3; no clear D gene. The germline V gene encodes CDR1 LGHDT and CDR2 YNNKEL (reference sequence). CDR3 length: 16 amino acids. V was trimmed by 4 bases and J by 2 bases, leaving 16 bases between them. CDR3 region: CASSLRTPTTTDTQYF. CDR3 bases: TGTGCCAGCAGCCTCCGGACCCCAACTACCACAGATACGCAGTATTTT.

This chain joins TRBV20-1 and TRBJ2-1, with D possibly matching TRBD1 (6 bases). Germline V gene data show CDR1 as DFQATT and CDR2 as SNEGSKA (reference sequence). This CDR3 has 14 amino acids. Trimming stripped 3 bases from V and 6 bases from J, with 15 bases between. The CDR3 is CSASPLGQGNEQFF. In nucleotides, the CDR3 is TGCAGTGCTAGTCCGCTGGGACAAGGCAATGAGCAGTTCTTC.